This note documents a single TCR beta chain sequence. No antigen is known for it. Libraries were prepared by immunoSEQ multiplex PCR; TCRdb keeps only in-frame clonotypes and omits some of them. Among fewer than 100,000 clones listed, more than 75% were seen once. The entry originates in a study of T cells in localized non-small cell lung cancer. Findings and caveats of the study: Clonality peaked in uninvolved adjacent lung rather than tumor. Researchers found a median roughly 50 of the top 100 tumor clones in adjacent lung.

Per the germline V gene, CDR1 is SNHLY and CDR2 is FYNNEI. The trim removed 6 bases at V and 7 bases at J, leaving 9 bases unmatched. The CDR3 is 15 residues long. The sample here was peripheral blood, taken before any cancer treatment. The chain has TRBV2 and TRBJ2-1, with TRBD1 matching 10 bases. This sequence was found in a female donor aged 60 or older with stage I lung adenocarcinoma. The CDR3 bases are TGTGCCAGCAGGACCGGGACAGGGGACCGAAATGAGCAGTTCTTC. It translates to CASRTGTGDRNEQFF.